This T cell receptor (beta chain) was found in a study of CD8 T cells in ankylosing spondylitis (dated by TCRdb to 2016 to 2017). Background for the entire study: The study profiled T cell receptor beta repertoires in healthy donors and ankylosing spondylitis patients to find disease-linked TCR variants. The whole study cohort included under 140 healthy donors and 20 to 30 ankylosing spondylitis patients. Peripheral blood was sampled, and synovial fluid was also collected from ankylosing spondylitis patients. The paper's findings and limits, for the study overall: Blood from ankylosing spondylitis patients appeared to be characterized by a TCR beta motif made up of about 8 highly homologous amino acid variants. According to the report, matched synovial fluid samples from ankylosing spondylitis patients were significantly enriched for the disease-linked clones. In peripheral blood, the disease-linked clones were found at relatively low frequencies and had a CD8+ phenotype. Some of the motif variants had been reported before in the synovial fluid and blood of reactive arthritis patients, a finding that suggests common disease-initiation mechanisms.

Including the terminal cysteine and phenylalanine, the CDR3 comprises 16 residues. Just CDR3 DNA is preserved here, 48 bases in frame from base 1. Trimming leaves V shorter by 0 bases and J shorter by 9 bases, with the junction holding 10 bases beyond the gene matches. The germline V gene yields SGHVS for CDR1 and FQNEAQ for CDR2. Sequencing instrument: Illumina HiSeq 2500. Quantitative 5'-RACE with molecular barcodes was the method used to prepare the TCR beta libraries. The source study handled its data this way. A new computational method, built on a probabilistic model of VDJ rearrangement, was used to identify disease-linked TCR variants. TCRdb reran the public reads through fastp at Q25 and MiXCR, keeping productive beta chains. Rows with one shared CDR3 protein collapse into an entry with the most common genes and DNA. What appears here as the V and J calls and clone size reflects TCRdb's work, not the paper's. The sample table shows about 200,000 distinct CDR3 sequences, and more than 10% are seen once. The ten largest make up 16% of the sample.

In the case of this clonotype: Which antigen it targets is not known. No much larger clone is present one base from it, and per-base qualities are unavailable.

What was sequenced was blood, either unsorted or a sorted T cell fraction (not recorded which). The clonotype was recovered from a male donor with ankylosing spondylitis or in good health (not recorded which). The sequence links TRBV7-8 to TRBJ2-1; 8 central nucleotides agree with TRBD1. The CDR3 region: CASSLATRGLATEQFF. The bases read TGTGCCAGCAGCTTAGCCACCAGGGGGCTAGCGACTGAGCAGTTCTTC.